A selection of T cell receptor beta chains follows, all from one sample in a study of blood T cells in healthy people across ages. MiXCR was run by TCRdb on the 5' RACE reads, yielding one entry per CDR3 protein. The repertoire holds around 600,000 distinct CDR3 sequences, with more than 45% as singletons. The sample comprised blood. Every receptor here comes from a man older than 75 in good health. Each CDR3 is given with its conserved first and last residue. A D gene is named only where the DNA matches it firmly. Clone size is not always given. Where it is, it says once, few, many or a class for expanded clones.

D gene,V gene,J gene,clone size,CDR3 protein,CDR3 DNA
TRBD1,TRBV29-1,TRBJ1-1,NA,CSAIQGTATEAFF,TGCAGCGCTATTCAGGGGACAGCGACCGAAGCTTTCTTT
TRBD1,TRBV6-5,TRBJ2-1,few,CASSYSRRARPGQGSYNEQFF,TGTGCCAGCAGTTACTCGAGGCGGGCCCGCCCAGGACAGGGATCCTACAATGAGCAGTTCTTC
TRBD2,TRBV20-1,TRBJ2-3,NA,CSAREGGRRDTQYF,TGCAGTGCTAGAGAGGGCGGGAGAAGAGATACGCAGTATTTT
NA,TRBV5-6,TRBJ1-2,NA,CASSLIAQYGYTF,TGTGCCAGCAGCTTAATTGCGCAATATGGCTACACCTTC
TRBD2,TRBV6-6,TRBJ2-4,NA,CASGEGLAKNIQYF,TGTGCCAGCGGGGAGGGGCTAGCCAAAAACATTCAGTACTTC
NA,TRBV7-2,TRBJ1-5,NA,CASSLVGAGANQPQHF,TGTGCCAGCAGCTTAGTAGGGGCAGGGGCAAATCAGCCCCAGCATTTT
NA,TRBV28,TRBJ2-7,NA,CASRAPQTGSYEQYF,TGTGCCAGCAGGGCCCCCCAAACGGGGTCCTACGAGCAGTACTTC
TRBD2,TRBV13,TRBJ2-3,NA,CASSNPGGQRTDTQYF,TGTGCCAGCAGCAACCCGGGGGGGCAGCGCACAGATACGCAGTATTTT
NA,TRBV12-3/TRBV12-4,TRBJ1-2,NA,CASSLDGTPYGYTF,TGTGCCAGCAGTTTAGACGGGACGCCCTATGGCTACACCTTC
NA,TRBV5-1,TRBJ1-1,NA,CASSLGEGVRMNTEAFF,TGCGCCAGCAGCTTAGGAGAGGGGGTGCGGATGAACACTGAAGCTTTCTTT
NA,TRBV3-1,TRBJ1-2,NA,CASSLSGIYGYTF,TGTGCCAGCAGCCTAAGCGGGATCTATGGCTACACCTTC
NA,TRBV7-3,TRBJ2-3,NA,CASSLTRGRDTQYF,TGTGCCAGCAGCCTAACGAGGGGAAGGGATACGCAGTATTTT
NA,TRBV7-8,TRBJ2-7,NA,CASSLLVVVGSPGEQYF,TGTGCCAGCAGCTTACTAGTCGTAGTGGGCTCACCGGGCGAGCAGTACTTC
NA,TRBV18,TRBJ2-3,few,CASSPSSDPSTDTQYF,TGTGCCAGCTCACCATCGTCGGACCCAAGCACAGATACGCAGTATTTT
TRBD2,TRBV10-3,TRBJ2-1,NA,CAISGGGADSEQFF,TGTGCCATCTCGGGCGGGGGGGCCGATAGTGAGCAGTTCTTC
NA,TRBV20-1,TRBJ1-3,few,CSANGDNIGSGNTIYF,TGCAGTGCTAACGGAGACAACATAGGCTCTGGAAACACCATATATTTT
TRBD1,TRBV5-1,TRBJ1-6,NA,CASSGRQGFNSPLHF,TGCGCCAGCAGCGGACGACAGGGTTTTAATTCACCCCTCCACTTT
NA,TRBV5-1,TRBJ1-1,NA,CASSLGAGYNTEAFF,TGCGCCAGCAGCTTGGGGGCAGGGTATAACACTGAAGCTTTCTTT
TRBD1,TRBV10-2,TRBJ1-6,many,CASSEGQGYSSPLHF,TGCGCCAGCAGTGAAGGACAGGGGTATTCTTCACCCCTCCACTTT
TRBD2,TRBV7-2,TRBJ2-5,NA,CASSLAGGRIRETQYF,TGTGCCAGCAGCCTAGCGGGGGGGCGTATAAGGGAGACCCAGTACTTC
NA,TRBV2,TRBJ2-7,NA,CASSGEYEQYF,TGTGCCAGCAGTGGGGAATACGAGCAGTACTTC
TRBD2,TRBV9,TRBJ2-5,once,CASSVATLGTSGGDQETQYF,TGTGCCAGCAGCGTAGCTACGCTTGGGACTAGCGGGGGGGATCAAGAGACCCAGTACTTC
NA,TRBV27,TRBJ2-1,few,CASSLVTPGNEQFF,TGTGCCAGCAGTTTAGTAACCCCTGGGAATGAGCAGTTCTTC
TRBD2,TRBV7-9,TRBJ2-3,NA,CASSLVTGTRLGETDTQYF,TGTGCCAGCAGCTTAGTGACCGGGACTAGGTTGGGGGAGACAGATACGCAGTATTTT
TRBD1,TRBV2,TRBJ2-7,few,CASNPTGGSEQYF,TGTGCCAGCAATCCGACAGGGGGCTCCGAGCAGTACTTC
NA,TRBV20-1,TRBJ2-7,NA,CSAISGNNEQYF,TGCAGTGCTATTTCAGGGAACAACGAGCAGTACTTC
TRBD2,TRBV7-3,TRBJ2-1,NA,CASSARTSGGASGEQFF,TGTGCCAGCAGCGCCCGGACTAGCGGGGGGGCTTCGGGTGAGCAGTTCTTC
NA,TRBV7-9,TRBJ2-7,many,CASSLELQGGYEQYF,TGTGCCAGCAGCTTAGAGCTCCAGGGTGGTTACGAGCAGTACTTC
TRBD2,TRBV27,TRBJ2-7,few,CASSTLGLAGRLDEQYF,TGTGCCAGCAGTACACTCGGGCTAGCGGGAAGATTGGACGAGCAGTACTTC
NA,TRBV7-2,TRBJ2-3,NA,CASSLRPHTDTQYF,TGTGCCAGCAGCTTGCGGCCGCACACAGATACGCAGTATTTT
NA,TRBV28,TRBJ1-2,NA,CASSLLSGSSGGYTF,TGTGCCAGCAGTTTATTGTCCGGATCAAGCGGTGGCTACACCTTC
NA,TRBV20-1,TRBJ2-1,NA,CSARASAKGYNEQFF,TGCAGTGCTAGAGCGTCGGCTAAAGGCTACAATGAGCAGTTCTTC
NA,TRBV28,TRBJ2-5,few,CASSPEVTGQETQYF,TGTGCCAGCAGCCCAGAGGTAACAGGACAAGAGACCCAGTACTTC
TRBD1,TRBV20-1,TRBJ2-7,few,CSAIEAQGAKYEQYF,TGCAGTGCTATAGAGGCTCAGGGGGCTAAGTACGAGCAGTACTTC
NA,TRBV6-6,TRBJ2-1,many,CASSYGQGNEQFF,TGTGCCAGCAGTTACGGGCAGGGCAATGAGCAGTTCTTC
TRBD2,TRBV4-1,TRBJ2-7,few,CASSQEFSASGINEQYF,TGCGCCAGTAGCCAAGAATTTTCGGCTAGCGGGATTAACGAGCAGTACTTC
NA,TRBV4-1,TRBJ2-3,NA,CASSQGRGSTDTQYF,TGCGCCAGCAGCCAAGGCAGGGGAAGCACAGATACGCAGTATTTT
NA,TRBV12-3/TRBV12-4,TRBJ1-2,NA,CASSSGHRSYGYTF,TGTGCCAGCAGTTCGGGACATCGATCTTATGGCTACACCTTC
NA,TRBV20-1,TRBJ2-3,NA,CSARDSAGVTDTQYF,TGCAGTGCTAGAGATTCGGCAGGGGTCACAGATACGCAGTATTTT
NA,TRBV7-2,TRBJ2-3,NA,CASSLNPGGRSDTQYF,TGTGCCAGCAGCCTGAACCCTGGGGGGCGGTCAGATACGCAGTATTTT